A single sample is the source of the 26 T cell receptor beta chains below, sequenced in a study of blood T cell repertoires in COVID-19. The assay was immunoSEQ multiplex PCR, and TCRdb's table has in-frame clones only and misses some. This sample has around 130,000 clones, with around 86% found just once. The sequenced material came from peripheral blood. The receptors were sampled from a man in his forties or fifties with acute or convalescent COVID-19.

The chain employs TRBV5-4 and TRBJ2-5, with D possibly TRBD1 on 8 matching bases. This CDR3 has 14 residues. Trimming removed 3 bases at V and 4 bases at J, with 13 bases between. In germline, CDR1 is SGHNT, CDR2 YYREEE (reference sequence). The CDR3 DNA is TGTGCCAGCAGCTCCTACAGGGGGGGAGAGACCCAGTACTTC. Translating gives CASSSYRGGETQYF.

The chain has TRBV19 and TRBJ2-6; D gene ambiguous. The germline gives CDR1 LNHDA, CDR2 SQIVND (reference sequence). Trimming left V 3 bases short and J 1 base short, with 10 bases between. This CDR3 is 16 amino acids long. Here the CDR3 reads CASSIPNLSGANVLTF. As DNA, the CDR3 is TGTGCCAGTAGTATCCCGAACTTATCTGGGGCCAACGTCCTGACTTTC.

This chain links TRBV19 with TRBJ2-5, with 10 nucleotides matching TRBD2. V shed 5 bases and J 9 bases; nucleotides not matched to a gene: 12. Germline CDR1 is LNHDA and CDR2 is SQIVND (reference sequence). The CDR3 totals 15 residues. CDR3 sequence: CASSPAASGRTAQYF. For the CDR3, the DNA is TGTGCCAGTAGTCCTGCGGCTAGCGGGAGAACGGCCCAGTACTTC.

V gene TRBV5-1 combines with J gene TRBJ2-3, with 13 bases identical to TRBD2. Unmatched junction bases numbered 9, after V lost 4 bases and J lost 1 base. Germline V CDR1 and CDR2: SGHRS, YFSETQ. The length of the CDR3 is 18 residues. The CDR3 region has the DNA TGCGCCAGCAGCCCACCGGGACTAGCGGGAAGTGGCACAGATACGCAGTATTTT. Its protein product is CASSPPGLAGSGTDTQYF.

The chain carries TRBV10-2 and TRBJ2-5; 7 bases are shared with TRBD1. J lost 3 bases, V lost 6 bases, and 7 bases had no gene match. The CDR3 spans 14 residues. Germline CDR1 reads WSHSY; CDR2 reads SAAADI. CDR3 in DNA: TGCGCCAGCAGCCTGGACAGGTCGGAAGAGACCCAGTACTTC. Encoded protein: CASSLDRSEETQYF.

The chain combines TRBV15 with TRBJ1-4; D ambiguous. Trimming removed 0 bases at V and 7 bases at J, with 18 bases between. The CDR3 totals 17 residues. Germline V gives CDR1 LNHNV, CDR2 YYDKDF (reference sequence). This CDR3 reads CATSRDLTSTGVEKLFF. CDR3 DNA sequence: TGTGCCACCAGCAGAGATTTGACTAGCACCGGTGTTGAAAAACTGTTTTTT.

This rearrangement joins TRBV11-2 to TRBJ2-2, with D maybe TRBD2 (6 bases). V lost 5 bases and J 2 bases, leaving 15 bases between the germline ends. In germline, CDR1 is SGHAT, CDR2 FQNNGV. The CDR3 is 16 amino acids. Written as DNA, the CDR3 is TGTGCCAGCAGCCCGAGCGGGCCTACCAACACCGGGGAGCTGTTTTTT. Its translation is CASSPSGPTNTGELFF.

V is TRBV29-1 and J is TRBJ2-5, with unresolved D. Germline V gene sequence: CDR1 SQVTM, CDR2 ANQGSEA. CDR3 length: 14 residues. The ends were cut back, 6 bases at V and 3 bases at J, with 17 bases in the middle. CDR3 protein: CSVHTPQLEETQYF. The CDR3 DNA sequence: TGCAGCGTCCATACCCCTCAACTCGAAGAGACCCAGTACTTC.

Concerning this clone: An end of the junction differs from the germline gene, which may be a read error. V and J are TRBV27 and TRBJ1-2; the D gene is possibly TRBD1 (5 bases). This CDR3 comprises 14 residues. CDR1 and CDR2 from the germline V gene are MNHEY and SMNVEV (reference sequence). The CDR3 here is CASSFRGGYYGYTF. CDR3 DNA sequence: TGTGCCAGCAGTTTCCGGGGGGGATACTACGGCTACACCTTC.

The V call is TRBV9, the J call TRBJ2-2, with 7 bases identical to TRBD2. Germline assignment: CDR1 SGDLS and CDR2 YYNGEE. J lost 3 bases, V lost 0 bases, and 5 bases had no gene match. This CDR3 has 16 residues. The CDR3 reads CASSVAGGRDTGELFF. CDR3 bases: TGTGCCAGCAGCGTAGCTGGCGGGAGAGACACCGGGGAGCTGTTTTTT. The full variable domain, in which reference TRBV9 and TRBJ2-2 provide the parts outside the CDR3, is DSGVTQTPKHLITATGQRVTLRCSPRSGDLSVYWYQQSLDQGLQFLIQYYNGEERAKGNILERFSAQQFPDLHSELNLSSLELGDSALYFCASSVAGGRDTGELFFGEGSRLTVL.

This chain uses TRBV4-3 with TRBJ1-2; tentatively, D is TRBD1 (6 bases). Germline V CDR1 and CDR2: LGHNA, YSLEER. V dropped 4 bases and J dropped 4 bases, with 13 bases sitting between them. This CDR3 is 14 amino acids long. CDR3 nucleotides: TGCGCCAGCAGCCGATACAGGGAAGGCTATGGCTACACCTTC. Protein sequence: CASSRYREGYGYTF.

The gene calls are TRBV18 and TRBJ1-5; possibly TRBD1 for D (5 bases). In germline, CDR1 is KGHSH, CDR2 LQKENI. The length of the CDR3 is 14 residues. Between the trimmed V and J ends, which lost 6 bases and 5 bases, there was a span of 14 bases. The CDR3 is CASSSRATDQPQHF. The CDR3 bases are TGTGCCAGCTCTAGCAGGGCGACGGATCAGCCCCAGCATTTT.

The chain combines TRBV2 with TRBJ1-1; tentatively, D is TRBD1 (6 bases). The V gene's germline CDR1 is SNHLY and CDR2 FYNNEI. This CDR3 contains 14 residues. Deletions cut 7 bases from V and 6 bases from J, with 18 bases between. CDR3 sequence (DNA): TGTGCCAGCATATCCCCGACAGGTTGGCCTGAAGCTTTCTTT. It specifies CASISPTGWPEAFF.

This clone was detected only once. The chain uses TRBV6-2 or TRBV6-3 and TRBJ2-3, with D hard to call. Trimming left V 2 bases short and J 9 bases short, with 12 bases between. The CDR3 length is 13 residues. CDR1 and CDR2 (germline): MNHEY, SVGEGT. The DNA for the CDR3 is TGTGCCAGCAGTTACAGCGAACTCGGGACGCAGTATTTT. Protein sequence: CASSYSELGTQYF.

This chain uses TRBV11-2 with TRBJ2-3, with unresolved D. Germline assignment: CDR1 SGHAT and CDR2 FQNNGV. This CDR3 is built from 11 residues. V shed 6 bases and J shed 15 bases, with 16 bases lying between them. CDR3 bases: TGTGCCAGCAGTATAGCCGGGTCCTACTATTTT. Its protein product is CASSIAGSYYF.

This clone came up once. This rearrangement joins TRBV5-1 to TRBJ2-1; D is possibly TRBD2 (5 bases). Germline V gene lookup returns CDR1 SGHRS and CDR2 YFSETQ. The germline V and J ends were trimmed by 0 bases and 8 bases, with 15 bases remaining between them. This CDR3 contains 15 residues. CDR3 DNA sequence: TGCGCCAGCAGCTTGGAAAGCGGCAGTCAGGATGAGCAGTTCTTC. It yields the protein CASSLESGSQDEQFF.

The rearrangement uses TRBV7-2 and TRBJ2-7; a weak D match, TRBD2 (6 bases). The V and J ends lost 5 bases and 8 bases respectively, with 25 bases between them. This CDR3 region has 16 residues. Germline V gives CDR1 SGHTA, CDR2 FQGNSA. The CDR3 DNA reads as TGTGCCAGCAGCCGGAGGGCCGGGCTACGCGGAGGGAAGCAGTACTTC. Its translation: CASSRRAGLRGGKQYF.

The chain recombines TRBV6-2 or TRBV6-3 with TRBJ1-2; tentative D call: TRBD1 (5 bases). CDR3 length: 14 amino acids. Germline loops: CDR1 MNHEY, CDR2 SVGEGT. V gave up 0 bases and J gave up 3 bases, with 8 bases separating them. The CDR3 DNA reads TGTGCCAGCAGTTACTCCAGGGTGGACTATGGCTACACCTTC. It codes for CASSYSRVDYGYTF.

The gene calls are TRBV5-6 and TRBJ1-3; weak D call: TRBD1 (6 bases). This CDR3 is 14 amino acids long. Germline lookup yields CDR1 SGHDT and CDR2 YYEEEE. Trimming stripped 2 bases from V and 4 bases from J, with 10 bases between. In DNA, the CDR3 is TGTGCCAGCAGCTTATCTGGGGGCGGAAACACCATATATTTT. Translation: CASSLSGGGNTIYF.

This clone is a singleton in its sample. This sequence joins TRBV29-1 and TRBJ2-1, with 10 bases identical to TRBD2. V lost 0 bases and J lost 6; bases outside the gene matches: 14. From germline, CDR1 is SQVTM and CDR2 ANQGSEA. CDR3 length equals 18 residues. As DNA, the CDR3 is TGCAGCGTTGAAGATAGTTCTCCGGGACTAGCGCAGGTCAATGAGCAGTTCTTC. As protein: CSVEDSSPGLAQVNEQFF.

The CDR3 sequence: CASSYAPDSPLHF. The CDR3 DNA is TGTGCCAGCAGTTACGCCCCGGATTCACCCCTCCACTTT. The genes are TRBV6-6 and TRBJ1-6, with D hard to call. V lost 2 bases and J lost 8, with 7 bases in between. CDR1 and CDR2 (germline): MNHNY, SVGAGI (reference sequence). This CDR3 comprises 13 residues.

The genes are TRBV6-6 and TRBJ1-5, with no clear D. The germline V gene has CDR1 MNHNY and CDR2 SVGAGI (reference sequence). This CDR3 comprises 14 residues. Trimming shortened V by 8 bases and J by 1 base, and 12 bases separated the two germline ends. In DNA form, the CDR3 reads TGTGCCAGCGGACTGGACGGCAGCAATCAGCCCCAGCATTTT. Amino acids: CASGLDGSNQPQHF.

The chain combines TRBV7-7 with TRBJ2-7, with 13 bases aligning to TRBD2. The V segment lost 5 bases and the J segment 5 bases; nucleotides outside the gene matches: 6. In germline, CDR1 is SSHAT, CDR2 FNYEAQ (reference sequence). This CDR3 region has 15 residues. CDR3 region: CASSPGLAGFHEQYF. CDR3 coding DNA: TGTGCCAGCAGCCCGGGACTAGCGGGGTTCCACGAGCAGTACTTC.

The CDR3 DNA reads as TGCGCCAGCAGCCTCAGCGACGCGGGCAATCAGCCCCAGCATTTT. Its protein is CASSLSDAGNQPQHF. The chain carries TRBV5-1 and TRBJ1-5; D unclear. This CDR3 has 15 residues. The V end lost 4 bases, the J end lost 2 bases, and 13 bases lay between the germline ends. From germline, CDR1 is SGHRS and CDR2 YFSETQ.

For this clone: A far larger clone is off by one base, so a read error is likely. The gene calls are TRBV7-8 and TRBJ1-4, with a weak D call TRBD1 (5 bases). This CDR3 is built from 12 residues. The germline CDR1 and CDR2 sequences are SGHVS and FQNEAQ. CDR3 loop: CPSKSGGGKLFF. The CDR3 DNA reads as TGTCCCAGCAAAAGCGGGGGGGGTAAACTGTTTTTT. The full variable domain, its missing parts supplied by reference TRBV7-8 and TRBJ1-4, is GAGVSQSPRYKVAKRGQDVALRCDPISGHVSLFWYQQALGQGPEFLTYFQNEAQLDKSGLPSDRFFAERPEGSVSTLKIQRTQQEDSAVYLCPSKSGGGKLFFGSGTQLSVL.

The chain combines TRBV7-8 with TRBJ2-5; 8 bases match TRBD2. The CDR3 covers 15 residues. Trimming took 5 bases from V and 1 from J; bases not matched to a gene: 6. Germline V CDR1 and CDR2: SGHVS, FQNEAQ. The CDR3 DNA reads TGTGCCAGCAGCGGGTTTGCGGGGGGCCAAGAGACCCAGTACTTC. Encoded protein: CASSGFAGGQETQYF.